This TCR beta chain was captured in a study of blood T cell repertoires in COVID-19. Per the original methods: Estimates of nucleated cell counts were drawn from the amplification of reference gene primers. Repertoires were generated with immunoSEQ multiplex PCR, while TCRdb's copy carries only in-frame clones and drops some. V and J calls and clone size are as listed in that table; D and trimming were resolved from the DNA. Of approximately 130,000 clones listed, approximately 90% are singletons. Per the germline V gene, CDR1 is SGHRS and CDR2 is YFSETQ. The length of the CDR3 is 15 residues. J was trimmed by 4 bases and V by 0 bases; bases with no gene match: 4.

The V call is TRBV5-1, the J call TRBJ2-5, with 9 positions matching TRBD1. This receptor was identified in a man aged 45-60 years with acute or convalescent COVID-19. Sequenced material: peripheral blood. The CDR3 region is CASSLEGTGLETQYF. CDR3 nucleotides: TGCGCCAGCAGCTTGGAGGGGACAGGGCTAGAGACCCAGTACTTC. Looking up the rest from reference TRBV5-1 and TRBJ2-5 gives the full variable domain: KAGVTQTPRYLIKTRGQQVTLSCSPISGHRSVSWYQQTPGQGLQFLFEYFSETQRNKGNFPGRFSGRQFSNSRSEMNVSTLELGDSALYLCASSLEGTGLETQYFGPGTRLLVL.